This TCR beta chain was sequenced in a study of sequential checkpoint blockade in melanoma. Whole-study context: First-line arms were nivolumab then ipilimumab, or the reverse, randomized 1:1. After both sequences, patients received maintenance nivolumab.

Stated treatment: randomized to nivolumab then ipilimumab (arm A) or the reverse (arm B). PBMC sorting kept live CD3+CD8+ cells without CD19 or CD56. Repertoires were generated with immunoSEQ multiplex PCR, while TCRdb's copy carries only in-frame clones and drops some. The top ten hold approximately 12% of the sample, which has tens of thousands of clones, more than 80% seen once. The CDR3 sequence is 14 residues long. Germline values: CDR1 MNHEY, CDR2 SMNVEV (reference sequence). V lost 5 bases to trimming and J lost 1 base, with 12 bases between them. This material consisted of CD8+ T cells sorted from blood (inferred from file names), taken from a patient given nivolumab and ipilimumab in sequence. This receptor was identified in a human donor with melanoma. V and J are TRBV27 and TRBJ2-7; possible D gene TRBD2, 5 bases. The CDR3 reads CASSPRTGSYEQYF. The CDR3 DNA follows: TGTGCCAGCAGTCCCCGGACGGGATCCTACGAGCAGTACTTC.